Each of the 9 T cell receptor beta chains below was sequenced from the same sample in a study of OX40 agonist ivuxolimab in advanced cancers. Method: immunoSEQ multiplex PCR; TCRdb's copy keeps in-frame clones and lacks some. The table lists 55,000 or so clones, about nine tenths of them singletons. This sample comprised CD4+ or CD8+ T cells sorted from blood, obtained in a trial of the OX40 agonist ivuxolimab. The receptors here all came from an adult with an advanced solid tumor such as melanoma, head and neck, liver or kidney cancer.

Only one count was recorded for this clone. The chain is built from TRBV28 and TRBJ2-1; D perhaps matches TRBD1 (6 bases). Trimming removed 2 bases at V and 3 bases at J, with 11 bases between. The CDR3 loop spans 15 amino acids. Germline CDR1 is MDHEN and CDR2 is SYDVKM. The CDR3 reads CASSLGGSRYNEQFF. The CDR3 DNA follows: TGTGCCAGCAGTTTAGGGGGCAGTCGCTACAATGAGCAGTTCTTC. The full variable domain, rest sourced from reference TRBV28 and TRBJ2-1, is DVKVTQSSRYLVKRTGEKVFLECVQDMDHENMFWYRQDPGLGLRLIYFSYDVKMKEKGDIPEGYSVSREKKERFSLILESASTNQTSMYLCASSLGGSRYNEQFFGPGTRLTVL.

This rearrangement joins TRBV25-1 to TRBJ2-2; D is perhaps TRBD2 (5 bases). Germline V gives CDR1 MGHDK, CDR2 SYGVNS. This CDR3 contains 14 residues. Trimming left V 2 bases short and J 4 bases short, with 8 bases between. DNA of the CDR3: TGTGCCAGCAGTGAAGAGGGCGGCACCGGGGAGCTGTTTTTT. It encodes CASSEEGGTGELFF.

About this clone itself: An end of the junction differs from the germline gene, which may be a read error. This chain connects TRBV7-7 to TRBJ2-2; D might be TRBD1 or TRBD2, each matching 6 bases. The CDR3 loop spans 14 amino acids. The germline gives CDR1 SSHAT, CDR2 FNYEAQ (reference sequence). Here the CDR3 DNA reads TGTGCTAGCAGCCACGGAGGGGGGACCGGGGAGCTGTTTTTT. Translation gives CASSHGGGTGELFF.

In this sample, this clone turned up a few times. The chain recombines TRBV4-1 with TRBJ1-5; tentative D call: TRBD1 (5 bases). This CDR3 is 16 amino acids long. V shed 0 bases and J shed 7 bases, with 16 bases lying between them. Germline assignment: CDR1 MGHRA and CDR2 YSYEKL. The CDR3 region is CASSQDNAAGNQPQHF. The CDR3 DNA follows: TGCGCCAGCAGCCAAGATAATGCGGCAGGGAACCAGCCCCAGCATTTT.

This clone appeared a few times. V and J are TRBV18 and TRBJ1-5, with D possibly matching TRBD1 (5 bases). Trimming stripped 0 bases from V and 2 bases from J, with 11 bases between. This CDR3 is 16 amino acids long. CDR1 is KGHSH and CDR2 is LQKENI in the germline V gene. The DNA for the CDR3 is TGTGCCAGCTCACCACCGGAGGGACGGCGCAATCAGCCCCAGCATTTT. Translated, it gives CASSPPEGRRNQPQHF.

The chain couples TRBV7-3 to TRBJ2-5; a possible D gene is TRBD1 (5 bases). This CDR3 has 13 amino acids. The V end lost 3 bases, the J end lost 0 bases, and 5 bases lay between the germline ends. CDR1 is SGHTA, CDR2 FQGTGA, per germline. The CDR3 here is CASSLTDQETQYF. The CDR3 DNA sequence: TGTGCCAGCAGCTTGACAGACCAAGAGACCCAGTACTTC.

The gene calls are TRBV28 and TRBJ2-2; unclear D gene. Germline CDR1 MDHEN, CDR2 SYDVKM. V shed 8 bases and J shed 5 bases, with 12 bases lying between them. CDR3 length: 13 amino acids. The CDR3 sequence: CASLTWDTGELFF. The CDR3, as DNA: TGTGCCAGCCTTACATGGGATACCGGGGAGCTGTTTTTT.

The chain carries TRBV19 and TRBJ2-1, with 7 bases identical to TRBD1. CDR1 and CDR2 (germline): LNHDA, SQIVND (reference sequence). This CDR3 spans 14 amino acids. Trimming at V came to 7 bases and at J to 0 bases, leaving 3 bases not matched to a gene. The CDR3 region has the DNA TGTGCCAGTACATGGGACAGCTCCTACAATGAGCAGTTCTTC. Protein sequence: CASTWDSSYNEQFF.

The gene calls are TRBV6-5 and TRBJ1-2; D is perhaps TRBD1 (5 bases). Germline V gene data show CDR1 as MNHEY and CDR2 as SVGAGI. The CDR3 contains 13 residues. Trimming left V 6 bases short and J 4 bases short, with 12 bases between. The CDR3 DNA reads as TGTGCCAGCAGGGAAGGGGCAGGCTATGGCTACACCTTC. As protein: CASREGAGYGYTF.